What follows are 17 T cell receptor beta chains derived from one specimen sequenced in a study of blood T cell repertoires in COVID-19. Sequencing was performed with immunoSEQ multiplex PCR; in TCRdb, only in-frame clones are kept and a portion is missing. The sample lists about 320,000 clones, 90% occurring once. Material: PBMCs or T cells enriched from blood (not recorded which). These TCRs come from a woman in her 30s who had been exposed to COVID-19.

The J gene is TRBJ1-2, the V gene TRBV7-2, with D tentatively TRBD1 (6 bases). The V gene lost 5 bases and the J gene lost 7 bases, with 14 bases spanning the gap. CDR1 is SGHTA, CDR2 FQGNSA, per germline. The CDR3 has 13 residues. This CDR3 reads CASSRTVGTGYTF. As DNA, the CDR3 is TGTGCCAGCAGCCGGACAGTCGGAACTGGCTACACCTTC.

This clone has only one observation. The CDR3 nucleotides are TGTGCCAGCAGCCAAGATCCCCAAGCGGTGAGCACCGGGGAGCTGTTTTTT. This codes for CASSQDPQAVSTGELFF. The chain couples TRBV4-2 to TRBJ2-2; D is possibly TRBD2 (5 bases). CDR3 length: 17 amino acids. The V and J ends lost 0 bases and 4 bases respectively, with 15 bases between them. The germline V gene encodes CDR1 LGHNA and CDR2 YNFKEQ.

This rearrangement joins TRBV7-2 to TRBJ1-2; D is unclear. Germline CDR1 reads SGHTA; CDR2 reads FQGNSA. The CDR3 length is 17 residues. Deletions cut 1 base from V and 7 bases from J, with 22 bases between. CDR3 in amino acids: CASSLVRIGSQEGGYTF. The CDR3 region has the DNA TGTGCCAGCAGCTTAGTCCGGATAGGGTCGCAAGAGGGTGGCTACACCTTC. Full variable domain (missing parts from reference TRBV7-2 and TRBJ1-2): GAGVSQSPSNKVTEKGKDVELRCDPISGHTALYWYRQSLGQGLEFLIYFQGNSAPDKSGLPSDRFSAERTGGSVSTLTIQRTQQEDSAVYLCASSLVRIGSQEGGYTFGSGTRLTVV.

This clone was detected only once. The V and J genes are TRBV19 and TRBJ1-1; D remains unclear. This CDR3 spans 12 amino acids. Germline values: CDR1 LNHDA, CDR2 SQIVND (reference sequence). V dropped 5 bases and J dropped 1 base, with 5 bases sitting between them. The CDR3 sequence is CASSYTNTEAFF. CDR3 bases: TGTGCCAGTAGTTACACGAACACTGAAGCTTTCTTT.

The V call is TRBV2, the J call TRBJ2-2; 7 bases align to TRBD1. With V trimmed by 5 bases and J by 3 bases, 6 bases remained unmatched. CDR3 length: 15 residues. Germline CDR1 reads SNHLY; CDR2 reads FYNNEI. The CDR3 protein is CASSLQGKYTGELFF. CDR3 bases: TGTGCCAGCAGTTTACAGGGGAAGTACACCGGGGAGCTGTTTTTT.

CDR3 bases: TGTGCCAGTAGTGTAGGGACAGGTCTTAATCAGCCCCAGCATTTT. It translates to CASSVGTGLNQPQHF. The V and J genes are TRBV19 and TRBJ1-5, with TRBD1 matching 8 bases. J gave up 4 bases and V 5 bases, and 7 bases lay outside the gene matches. Germline V gene sequence: CDR1 LNHDA, CDR2 SQIVND (reference sequence). The CDR3 contains 15 residues.

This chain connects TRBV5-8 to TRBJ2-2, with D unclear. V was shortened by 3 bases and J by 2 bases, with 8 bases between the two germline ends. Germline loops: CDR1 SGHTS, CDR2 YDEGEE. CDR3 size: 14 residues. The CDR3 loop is CASSSRSNTGELFF. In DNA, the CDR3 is TGTGCCAGCAGCTCCCGGTCCAACACCGGGGAGCTGTTTTTT.

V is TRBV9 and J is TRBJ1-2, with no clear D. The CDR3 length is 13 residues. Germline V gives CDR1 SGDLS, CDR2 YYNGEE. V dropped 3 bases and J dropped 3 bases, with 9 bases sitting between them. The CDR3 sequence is CASSAQSHYGYTF. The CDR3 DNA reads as TGTGCCAGCAGCGCCCAGTCTCACTATGGCTACACCTTC.

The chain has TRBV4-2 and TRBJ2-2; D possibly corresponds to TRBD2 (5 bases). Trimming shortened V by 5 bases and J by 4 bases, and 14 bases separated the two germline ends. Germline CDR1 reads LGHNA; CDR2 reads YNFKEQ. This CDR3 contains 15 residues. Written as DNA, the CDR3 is TGTGCCAGCAGCGGAGGTGTCAGGAGCACCGGGGAGCTGTTTTTT. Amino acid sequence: CASSGGVRSTGELFF.

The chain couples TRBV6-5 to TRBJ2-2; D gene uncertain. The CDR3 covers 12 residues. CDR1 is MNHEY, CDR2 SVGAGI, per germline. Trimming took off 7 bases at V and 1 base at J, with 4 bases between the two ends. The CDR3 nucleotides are TGTGCCAGCACCAAGAACACCGGGGAGCTGTTTTTT. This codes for CASTKNTGELFF.

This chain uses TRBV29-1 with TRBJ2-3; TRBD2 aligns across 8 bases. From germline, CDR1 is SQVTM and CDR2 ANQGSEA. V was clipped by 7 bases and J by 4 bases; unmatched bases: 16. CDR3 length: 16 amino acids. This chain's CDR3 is CSAVGVSRGAADTQYF. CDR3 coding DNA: TGCAGCGCCGTCGGGGTCTCGCGGGGGGCCGCAGATACGCAGTATTTT.

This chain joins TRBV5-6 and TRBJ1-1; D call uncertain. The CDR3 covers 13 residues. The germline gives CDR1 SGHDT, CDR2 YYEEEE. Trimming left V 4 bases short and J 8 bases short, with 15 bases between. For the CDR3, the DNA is TGTGCCAGCAGCCGAACACAAACAAGAGAAGCTTTCTTT. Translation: CASSRTQTREAFF.

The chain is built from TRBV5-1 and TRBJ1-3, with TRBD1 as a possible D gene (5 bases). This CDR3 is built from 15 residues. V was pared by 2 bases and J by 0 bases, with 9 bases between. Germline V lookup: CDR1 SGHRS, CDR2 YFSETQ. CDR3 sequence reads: CASSFDSYSGNTIYF. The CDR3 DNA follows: TGCGCCAGCAGCTTCGACAGCTACTCTGGAAACACCATATATTTT.

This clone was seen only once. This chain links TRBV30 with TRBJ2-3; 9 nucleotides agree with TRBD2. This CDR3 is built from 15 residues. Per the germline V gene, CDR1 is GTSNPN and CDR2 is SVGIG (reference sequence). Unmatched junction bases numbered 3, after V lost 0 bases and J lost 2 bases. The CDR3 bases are TGTGCCTGGAGTGTACGCGGGGGGGCCACAGATACGCAGTATTTT. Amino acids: CAWSVRGGATDTQYF. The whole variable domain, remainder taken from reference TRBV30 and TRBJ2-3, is SQTIHQWPATLVQPVGSPLSLECTVEGTSNPNLYWYRQAAGRGLQLLFYSVGIGQISSEVPQNLSASRPQDRQFILSSKKLLLSDSGFYLCAWSVRGGATDTQYFGPGTRLTVL.

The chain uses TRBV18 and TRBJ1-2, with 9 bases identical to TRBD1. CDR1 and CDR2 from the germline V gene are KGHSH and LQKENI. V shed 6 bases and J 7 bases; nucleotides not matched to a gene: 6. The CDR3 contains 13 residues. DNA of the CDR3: TGTGCCAGCTCCAAACAGGGGGCGGCTGGCTACACCTTC. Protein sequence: CASSKQGAAGYTF. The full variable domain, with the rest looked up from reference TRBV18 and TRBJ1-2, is NAGVMQNPRHLVRRRGQEARLRCSPMKGHSHVYWYRQLPEEGLKFMVYLQKENIIDESGMPKERFSAEFPKEGPSILRIQQVVRGDSAAYFCASSKQGAAGYTFGSGTRLTVV.

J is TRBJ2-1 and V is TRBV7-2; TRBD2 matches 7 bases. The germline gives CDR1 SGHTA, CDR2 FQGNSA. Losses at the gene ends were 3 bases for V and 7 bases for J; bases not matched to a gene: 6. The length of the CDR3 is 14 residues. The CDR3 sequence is CASSFVGGRNEQFF. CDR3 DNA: TGTGCCAGCAGCTTCGTCGGGGGGAGGAATGAGCAGTTCTTC.

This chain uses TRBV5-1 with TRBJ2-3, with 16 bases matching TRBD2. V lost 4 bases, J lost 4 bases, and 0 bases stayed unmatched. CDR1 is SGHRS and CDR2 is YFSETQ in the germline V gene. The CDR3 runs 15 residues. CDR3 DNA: TGCGCCAGCAGCGGGACTAGCGGGGGGGCAGATACGCAGTATTTT. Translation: CASSGTSGGADTQYF.